The T cell receptor (beta chain) under discussion was sequenced for a study of blood T cell repertoires in COVID-19. Trimming pared 5 bases from V and 3 bases from J, leaving 17 bases between. CDR3 length equals 15 residues. Per the germline V gene, CDR1 is MNHEY and CDR2 is SVGAGI. Produced via immunoSEQ multiplex PCR; TCRdb's table is partial and in-frame only. Of some 86,000 clones in the sample, approximately 87% are singletons; the top ten hold about 14%. This chain joins TRBV6-5 and TRBJ2-7; unclear D gene. Specimen: peripheral blood. This sequence was found in a woman in her sixties or seventies with acute or convalescent COVID-19. CDR3 amino acids: CASSPLGARVYEQYV. The CDR3 DNA is TGTGCCAGCAGTCCCTTGGGCGCTCGCGTCTACGAGCAGTACGTC.